This is a list of T cell receptor beta chains from one sample in a study of shared clonotypes between healthy human individuals. TCRdb's copy holds only in-frame clones and misses some; the assay was immunoSEQ multiplex PCR. The sample comprises about 2.4 million clones, 93% of which are singletons, and more than 0.35% rests with the top ten. The sample was naive CD4+ T cells from PBMCs. These receptors were obtained from a man between 18 and 35 years old in good health. Some clones in this sample may be carry-over from other donors' samples. CDR3s include the opening cysteine and the closing phenylalanine or tryptophan. The D gene is left open where the match is weak.

V gene,J gene,D gene,CDR3 DNA,CDR3 protein
TRBV5-4,TRBJ2-2,TRBD2,TGTGCCAGCAGCTCAGCGGGAGAGGGCGACACCGGGGAGCTGTTTTTT,CASSSAGEGDTGELFF
TRBV19,TRBJ1-2,NA,TGTGCCAGTAGTACCATTGGGACCGCCAGAAGTGGCTACACCTTC,CASSTIGTARSGYTF
TRBV7-9,TRBJ1-4,TRBD1,TGTGCCAGCAGCTTAGCCCAGGGGGCCTTAAAACTGTTTTTT,CASSLAQGALKLFF
TRBV6-1,TRBJ2-6,TRBD1,TGTGCCAGCAGTGGCTCCAGGGGGCGCGCTGGGGCCAACGTCCTGACTTTC,CASSGSRGRAGANVLTF
TRBV7-2,TRBJ2-2,NA,TGTGCCAGCAGCTTAGCGGGGCCCTCGAACACCGGGGAGCTGTTTTTT,CASSLAGPSNTGELFF
TRBV6-1,TRBJ2-7,NA,TGTGCCAGCAGTGAACGGCTTCCCTACGAGCAGTACTTC,CASSERLPYEQYF
TRBV10-1,TRBJ1-1,NA,TGCGCCAGCAGTGCCGGGGGGACTGAAGCTTTCTTT,CASSAGGTEAFF
TRBV28,TRBJ1-4,NA,TGTGCCAGCAGTACTCAGGCAGGGGACACTAATGAAAAACTGTTTTTT,CASSTQAGDTNEKLFF
TRBV27,TRBJ1-1,TRBD1,TGTGCCAGCAGGCGCCGGACAGGGGGCAGTAACACTGAAGCTTTCTTT,CASRRRTGGSNTEAFF
TRBV28,TRBJ1-1,TRBD1,TGTGCCAGCACCGTTTATGGACAGGGAGGCCACCGCACTGAAGCTTTCTTT,CASTVYGQGGHRTEAFF
TRBV12-5,TRBJ1-3,TRBD1,TGTGCTAGTGGTTTGCAGGGGGTCTCTGGAAACACCATATATTTT,CASGLQGVSGNTIYF
TRBV5-8,TRBJ1-5,NA,TGTGCCAGCAGCTTGGAGTATCAGCCCCAGCATTTT,CASSLEYQPQHF
TRBV11-1,TRBJ1-5,NA,TGTGCCAGCAGCTTTCGTTTCTCAGATAGCAATCAGCCCCAGCATTTT,CASSFRFSDSNQPQHF
TRBV27,TRBJ2-7,TRBD2,TGTGCCAGCACACCTAGCGGGGCCCGGGAGCAGTACTTC,CASTPSGAREQYF
TRBV28,TRBJ2-7,NA,TGTGCCAGCAGCCCAGGAGGTCGGCACTCCTACGAGCAGTACTTC,CASSPGGRHSYEQYF
TRBV14,TRBJ2-1,TRBD2,TGTGCCAGCAGCCAAGTACTAGCGGGAGTTGCTGAGCAGTTCTTC,CASSQVLAGVAEQFF
TRBV10-3,TRBJ2-1,NA,TGTGCCATCAGTGAAGAGGGAGCTAATGAGCAGTTCTTC,CAISEEGANEQFF
TRBV4-2,TRBJ2-3,NA,TGTGCCAGCAGCCAAGATCACAGGGGCACAGATACGCAGTATTTT,CASSQDHRGTDTQYF
TRBV6-4,TRBJ2-3,NA,TGTGCCAGCGCCAGGACCGAGAGGGATACGCAGTATTTT,CASARTERDTQYF
TRBV28,TRBJ1-2,NA,TGTGCCAGCAGATCGCGTGGCTACACCTTC,CASRSRGYTF